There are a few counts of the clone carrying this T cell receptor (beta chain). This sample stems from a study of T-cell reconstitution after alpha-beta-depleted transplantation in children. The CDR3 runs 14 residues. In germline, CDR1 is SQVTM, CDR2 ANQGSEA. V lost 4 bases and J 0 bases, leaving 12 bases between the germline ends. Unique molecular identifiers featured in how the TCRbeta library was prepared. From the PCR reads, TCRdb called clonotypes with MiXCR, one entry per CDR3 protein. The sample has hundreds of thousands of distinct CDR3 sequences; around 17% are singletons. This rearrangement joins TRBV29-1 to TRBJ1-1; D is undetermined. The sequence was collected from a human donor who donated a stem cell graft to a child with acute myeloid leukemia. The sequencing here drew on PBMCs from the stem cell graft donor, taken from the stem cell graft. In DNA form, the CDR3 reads TGCAGCGTTGGGGGAGTAAACTTGAACACTGAAGCTTTCTTT. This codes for CSVGGVNLNTEAFF. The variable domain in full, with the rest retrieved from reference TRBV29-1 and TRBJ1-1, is SAVISQKPSRDICQRGTSLTIQCQVDSQVTMMFWYRQQPGQSLTLIATANQGSEATYESGFVIDKFPISRPNLTFSTLTVSNMSPEDSSIYLCSVGGVNLNTEAFFGQGTRLTVV.